This entry is about one T cell receptor beta chain. Antigen specificity is unknown. In the study's own analysis: After removing out-of-frame reads, over 2 million distinct TCRbeta sequences remained. Sequenced by immunoSEQ multiplex PCR; TCRdb stores in-frame clones only, minus some. V, J and clone size are those of that table, while D and trimming were read from the DNA. Among 48,000 or so clones listed, roughly 73% were seen once. The data belong to a study of memory CD4+ T cells and cytomegalovirus serostatus. Whole-study results and caveats: Of 150 to 200 reported CMV TCRbeta sequences, under 70 were found in memory CD4+ repertoires.

The sort gate was single viable CD3+CD4+CD8-CD45RO+ cells for memory CD4+ T cells. Donors' CMV status reflects serum IgG against pp150, pp28, p38, p52. Total CD4+ T cells were enriched by CD4 positive selection. CDR3 length: 13 amino acids. V was clipped by 6 bases and J by 5 bases; unmatched bases: 3. The V gene's germline CDR1 is SGHDN and CDR2 FVKESK. The sequence was obtained from an adult in good health and CMV-seronegative. The chain joins TRBV14 to TRBJ2-2; 7 bases are shared with TRBD1. Sample: memory CD4+ T cells from blood. CDR3 sequence reads: CASRPQGTGELFF. Written as DNA, the CDR3 is TGTGCCAGCAGACCACAGGGGACCGGGGAGCTGTTTTTT. The full variable domain, rest sourced from reference TRBV14 and TRBJ2-2, is EAGVTQFPSHSVIEKGQTVTLRCDPISGHDNLYWYRRVMGKEIKFLLHFVKESKQDESGMPNNRFLAERTGGTYSTLKVQPAELEDSGVYFCASRPQGTGELFFGEGSRLTVL.